The 26 T cell receptor beta chains reported below all come from one sample, sequenced in a study of T cells in Graves' hyperthyroidism and ophthalmopathy. The source material, RNA transcripts, was used to amplify TCR beta CDR3 regions. The primer set for the first-round RT-PCR of the TCR CDR3 was HTBI. TCRdb re-derived calls from the multiplex PCR reads in MiXCR, one entry per CDR3 protein. The table shows hundreds of thousands of distinct CDR3 sequences, with about half occurring only once. The sample taken for sequencing was peripheral blood or thyroid tissue (not recorded which). The receptors come from a woman aged 18-35 years with Graves' hyperthyroidism.

The chain is built from TRBV4-3 and TRBJ1-2; 7 bases align to TRBD1. This CDR3 has 14 amino acids. The ends lost 3 bases at V and 7 bases at J; junction bases unmatched: 8. Germline V gene data show CDR1 as LGHNA and CDR2 as YSLEER. Here the CDR3 DNA reads TGCGCCAGCAGCCAGGATCGACAGGGAGGTGGCTACACCTTC. Translated: CASSQDRQGGGYTF.

V and J are TRBV29-1 and TRBJ1-1; a possible D gene is TRBD1 (5 bases). The ends were cut back, 8 bases at V and 1 base at J, with 14 bases in the middle. The CDR3 is made up of 13 amino acids. From germline, CDR1 is SQVTM and CDR2 ANQGSEA. CDR3 loop: CSSSGGRNTEAFF. Written as DNA, the CDR3 is TGCAGCTCAAGCGGGGGGAGGAACACTGAAGCTTTCTTT.

The chain couples TRBV10-3 to TRBJ1-1, with unresolved D. CDR3 length: 12 residues. Trimming removed 3 bases at V and 4 bases at J, with 6 bases between. Germline CDR1 and CDR2: ENHRY and SYGVKD. The CDR3 here is CAISDGSTEAFF. The CDR3 DNA reads as TGTGCCATCAGTGATGGGAGCACTGAAGCTTTCTTT.

The gene calls are TRBV10-3 and TRBJ1-3; D remains unclear. Germline loops: CDR1 ENHRY, CDR2 SYGVKD. The germline V and J ends were trimmed by 6 bases and 0 bases, with 9 bases remaining between them. The CDR3 spans 14 residues. The DNA of the CDR3 is TGTGCCATCAGCTTGGCATCCTCTGGAAACACCATATATTTT. Protein sequence: CAISLASSGNTIYF.

The chain employs TRBV11-1 and TRBJ1-1; perhaps TRBD1 as D (6 bases). Trimming removed 7 bases from V and 4 bases from J, with 16 bases in between. The CDR3 has 14 residues. Germline CDR1 SGHAT, CDR2 FQDESV (reference sequence). The CDR3 is CASNPQGLGTEAFF. The CDR3 coding sequence is TGTGCCAGCAACCCTCAGGGGTTAGGCACTGAAGCTTTCTTT.

The genes are TRBV25-1 and TRBJ1-6; 7 bases are a match to TRBD1. The V segment lost 7 bases and the J segment 2 bases; nucleotides outside the gene matches: 11. This CDR3 is built from 17 residues. Germline V CDR1 and CDR2: MGHDK, SYGVNS. CDR3 loop: CASTSLKGTAYNSPLHF. The CDR3 region has the DNA TGTGCCAGCACTTCCCTAAAAGGGACAGCCTATAATTCACCCCTCCACTTT.

This clonotype was seen a few times. V and J are TRBV20-1 and TRBJ2-7; D remains ambiguous. The CDR3 loop spans 13 amino acids. V dropped 0 bases and J dropped 2 bases, with 8 bases sitting between them. CDR1 DFQATT and CDR2 SNEGSKA come from the germline V gene (reference sequence). The CDR3 coding sequence is TGCAGTGCTAGAGATCCACTAACCTACGAGCAGTACTTC. Amino acids: CSARDPLTYEQYF.

The gene calls are TRBV20-1 and TRBJ2-5; D might be TRBD2 (6 bases). V shed 6 bases and J shed 2 bases, with 16 bases lying between them. The CDR3 is 14 residues long. The V gene's germline CDR1 is DFQATT and CDR2 SNEGSKA (reference sequence). DNA of the CDR3: TGCAGTGCCCCCCCCGGGAGTGCTCAAGAGACCCAGTACTTC. Translating gives CSAPPGSAQETQYF.

Many counts were recorded for this clonotype. The V and J genes are TRBV29-1 and TRBJ1-1, with 11 positions matching TRBD1. The CDR3 has 12 residues. The V gene's germline CDR1 is SQVTM and CDR2 ANQGSEA. V shed 7 bases and J 6 bases; nucleotides not matched to a gene: 4. CDR3 loop: CSAGQGAAEAFF. In DNA, the CDR3 is TGCAGCGCCGGACAGGGGGCCGCTGAAGCTTTCTTT.

About this clonotype itself: Since a much larger clone is just one base distant, this may be a read error. This chain joins TRBV7-2 and TRBJ2-7; weak D call: TRBD2 (6 bases). V gave up 1 base and J gave up 3 bases, with 13 bases separating them. The CDR3 covers 15 residues. Germline V gives CDR1 SGHTA, CDR2 FQGNSA. The CDR3 nucleotides read TGTGCCAGCAGCTTAGTCTTGTGGAGGGACTACGAGCAGTACTTC. This encodes CASSLVLWRDYEQYF.

This clonotype was counted many times. The V call is TRBV24-1, the J call TRBJ1-2; no reliable D call. This CDR3 has 14 amino acids. Germline V gene sequence: CDR1 KGHDR, CDR2 SFDVKD. V lost 2 bases to trimming and J lost 2 bases, with 8 bases between them. The CDR3 protein is CATSDSRSNYGYTF. CDR3 nucleotides: TGTGCCACCAGTGATTCGCGCAGCAACTATGGCTACACCTTC.

This clonotype was observed once. The chain combines TRBV6-5 with TRBJ1-4; D not certain. Looked up from germline, CDR1 is MNHEY and CDR2 is SVGAGI. Trimming shortened V by 2 bases and J by 6 bases, and 10 bases separated the two germline ends. The CDR3 consists of 14 residues. DNA for the CDR3: TGTGCCAGCAGTTACAAGGATCTCGATGAAAAACTGTTTTTT. This gives the protein CASSYKDLDEKLFF.

Ten or more counts support this clonotype. This chain joins TRBV24-1 and TRBJ2-5; D possibly uses TRBD1 or TRBD2 (5 bases each). CDR3 size: 15 residues. V gave up 5 bases and J gave up 2 bases, with 14 bases separating them. Germline V gene data show CDR1 as KGHDR and CDR2 as SFDVKD. CDR3 nucleotide sequence: TGTGCCACCAGTGCCGTGGGGGAGACACAAGAGACCCAGTACTTC. This translates into CATSAVGETQETQYF.

Notes on this clonotype: A much larger clone is a single base away; this may be a read error. The chain is built from TRBV29-1 and TRBJ2-7, with 8 positions matching TRBD1. V dropped 2 bases and J dropped 3; count of bases not matched to a gene: 3. The germline V gene has CDR1 SQVTM and CDR2 ANQGSEA. This CDR3 spans 13 amino acids. The CDR3 nucleotides are TGCAGCGTTGAAACGGGGACAGGCTACGAGCAGTACTTC. It encodes CSVETGTGYEQYF.

The V gene is TRBV2, the J gene TRBJ2-5; D unclear. The CDR3 runs 15 residues. The V end lost 1 base, the J end lost 3 bases, and 12 bases lay between the germline ends. CDR1 is SNHLY and CDR2 is FYNNEI in the germline V gene. For the CDR3, the DNA is TGTGCCAGCAGTGAAGGGGTATCGGTTGAAGAGACCCAGTACTTC. This encodes CASSEGVSVEETQYF.

The chain combines TRBV6-1 with TRBJ1-4; no definite D call. Trimming shortened V by 7 bases and J by 2 bases, and 14 bases separated the two germline ends. Germline V gene data show CDR1 as MNHNS and CDR2 as SASEGT. The CDR3 extends over 15 amino acids. CDR3 sequence (DNA): TGTGCCAGCACAGAAGAGCTCGGTACTAATGAAAAACTGTTTTTT. Its protein product is CASTEELGTNEKLFF.

The chain couples TRBV12-3 or TRBV12-4 to TRBJ2-7; 9 bases line up with TRBD1. The CDR3 is 15 residues long. The V and J ends lost 5 bases and 6 bases, in that order; junction bases with no gene match: 11. The CDR3 region has the DNA TGTGCCAGCAGTCCAACAGGGGGCGAGGTGGCCGAGCAGTACTTC. As protein: CASSPTGGEVAEQYF.

J is TRBJ2-7 and V is TRBV7-9; perhaps TRBD1 as D (5 bases). This CDR3 has 12 residues. The germline CDR1 and CDR2 sequences are SEHNR and FQNEAQ (reference sequence). Trimming removed 5 bases at V and 7 bases at J, with 12 bases between. CDR3 nucleotides: TGTGCCAGCAGCCTAGGACAAATAGAGCAGTACTTC. Encoded protein: CASSLGQIEQYF.

As to this clonotype: A junction end diverges from the germline sequence, so it may reflect a read error. The chain links TRBV7-8 to TRBJ2-5; tentative D call: TRBD2 (5 bases). Germline CDR1 is SGHVS and CDR2 is FQNEAQ. The CDR3 runs to 13 residues. The chain's CDR3 is CASNLLEAETQYF. CDR3 coding DNA: TGTGCCAGCAACTTACTGGAGGCGGAGACCCAGTACTTC.

In the case of this clonotype: This clone may be a read error of a much larger clone one base away. V and J are TRBV7-8 and TRBJ1-3; no definite D call. This CDR3 is built from 15 residues. Germline CDR1 and CDR2: SGHVS and FQNEAQ. CDR3 nucleotides: TGTGCCGGCAGCCCCCGAGGAGTGACTGGAAACACCATATATTTT. Translated: CAGSPRGVTGNTIYF. Together with reference TRBV7-8 and TRBJ1-3, the CDR3 gives the full variable domain: GAGVSQSPRYKVAKRGQDVALRCDPISGHVSLFWYQQALGQGPEFLTYFQNEAQLDKSGLPSDRFFAERPEGSVSTLKIQRTQQEDSAVYLCAGSPRGVTGNTIYFGEGSWLTVV.

This clonotype was counted ten times or more. The chain recombines TRBV15 with TRBJ1-6; D gene uncertain. The CDR3 runs to 12 residues. The V gene lost 0 bases and the J gene lost 16 bases, with 10 bases spanning the gap. Germline values: CDR1 LNHNV, CDR2 YYDKDF (reference sequence). CDR3 loop: CATSRDFTRLHF. The DNA of the CDR3 is TGTGCCACCAGCAGAGATTTCACACGGCTCCACTTT. The variable domain in full, completed from reference TRBV15 and TRBJ1-6, reads DAMVIQNPRYQVTQFGKPVTLSCSQTLNHNVMYWYQQKSSQAPKLLFHYYDKDFNNEADTPDNFQSRRPNTSFCFLDIRSPGLGDTAMYLCATSRDFTRLHFGNGTRLTVT.

The V and J genes are TRBV7-6 and TRBJ2-5; 7 bases align to TRBD1. V lost 6 bases to trimming and J lost 2 bases; unmatched junction nucleotides: 6. Per germline, CDR1 SGHVS and CDR2 FNYEAQ. The CDR3 length is 14 residues. CDR3 loop: CASSFSRGQETQYF. CDR3 nucleotides: TGTGCCAGCAGTTTCAGCAGGGGGCAAGAGACCCAGTACTTC.

This clonotype has at least ten counts. The V call is TRBV29-1, the J call TRBJ1-2; D uncertain. Germline V lookup: CDR1 SQVTM, CDR2 ANQGSEA. V shed 6 bases and J shed 2 bases, with 13 bases lying between them. This CDR3 is built from 13 residues. For the CDR3, the DNA is TGCAGCGTCTTATTACCGGGAAACTATGGCTACACCTTC. Protein product: CSVLLPGNYGYTF. Drawing the rest from reference TRBV29-1 and TRBJ1-2, the complete variable domain is SAVISQKPSRDICQRGTSLTIQCQVDSQVTMMFWYRQQPGQSLTLIATANQGSEATYESGFVIDKFPISRPNLTFSTLTVSNMSPEDSSIYLCSVLLPGNYGYTFGSGTRLTVV.

The J gene is TRBJ1-2, the V gene TRBV24-1; the D is unclear. The CDR3 spans 13 residues. V lost 3 bases, J lost 2 bases, and 6 bases lay in between. Germline lookup yields CDR1 KGHDR and CDR2 SFDVKD. The CDR3 nucleotides are TGTGCCACCAGTGATGGGCCGAACTATGGCTACACCTTC. Its translation: CATSDGPNYGYTF.

This clonotype has at least ten counts. This chain joins TRBV15 and TRBJ2-2; D perhaps matches TRBD1 (6 bases). The CDR3 has 14 amino acids. Germline CDR1 reads LNHNV; CDR2 reads YYDKDF (reference sequence). V was clipped by 3 bases and J by 3 bases, with 8 bases between them. CDR3 DNA sequence: TGTGCCACCAGCAGGGGACAAGACACCGGGGAGCTGTTTTTT. It is translated as CATSRGQDTGELFF.

In this sample, this clonotype turned up a few times. The V call is TRBV2, the J call TRBJ2-7; D is ambiguous. Looked up from germline, CDR1 is SNHLY and CDR2 is FYNNEI. Between the trimmed V and J ends, which lost 6 bases and 3 bases, there was a span of 15 bases. The CDR3 loop spans 14 amino acids. The CDR3 loop reads CASSSGRNDYEQYF. CDR3 coding DNA: TGTGCCAGCAGCTCCGGACGTAACGACTACGAGCAGTACTTC.